The text below deals with one T cell receptor (beta chain). As yet, its antigen is unknown. Sequencing used immunoSEQ multiplex PCR; TCRdb keeps in-frame clones, though not all of them. The sample lists about 42,000 clones; approximately 85% were seen once. Germline CDR1 is SGHRS and CDR2 is YFSETQ. V lost 3 bases, J lost 3 bases, and 3 bases stayed unmatched. The CDR3 totals 14 residues. The time point: week 5, during vaccination. In the vaccine, a single dose held 300 ug of the mutant IDH1 20-mer peptide, along with topical imiquimod. This specimen comes from a study of a mutant IDH1 vaccine in newly diagnosed glioma. Looking at the study overall: Eight vaccine doses were administered to patients at weeks 1, 3, 5, 7, 11, 15, 19 and 23. Vaccinations were initiated 4-6 weeks following radiotherapy alone, or were given together with temozolomide cycles. Former treatment meant radiotherapy, temozolomide, or both; the majority had gotten both.

Study results and limitations: Alterations occurring in top peripheral T cell clonotypes seemed unrelated to pseudoprogression.

The receptor comes from a man aged 40-50 years with glioma. The sequencing here drew on PBMCs, taken from a glioma patient whose treatment included an IDH1 peptide vaccine. The J gene is TRBJ2-5, the V gene TRBV5-1, with TRBD2 matching 9 bases. As DNA, the CDR3 is TGCGCCAGCAGCTCACGACTAGCGGAAGAGACCCAGTACTTC. Translated: CASSSRLAEETQYF.